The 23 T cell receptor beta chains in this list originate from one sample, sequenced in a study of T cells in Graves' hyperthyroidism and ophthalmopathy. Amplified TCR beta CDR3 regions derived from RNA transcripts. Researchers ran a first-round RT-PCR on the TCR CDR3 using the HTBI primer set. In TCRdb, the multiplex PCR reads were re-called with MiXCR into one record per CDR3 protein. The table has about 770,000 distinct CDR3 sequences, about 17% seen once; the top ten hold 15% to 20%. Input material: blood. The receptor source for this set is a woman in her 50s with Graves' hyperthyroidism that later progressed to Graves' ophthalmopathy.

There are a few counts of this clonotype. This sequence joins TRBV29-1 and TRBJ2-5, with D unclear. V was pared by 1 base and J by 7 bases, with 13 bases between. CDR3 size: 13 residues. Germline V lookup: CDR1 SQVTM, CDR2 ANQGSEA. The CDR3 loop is CSVEGTDSGTQYF. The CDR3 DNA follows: TGCAGCGTTGAAGGTACCGACTCGGGGACCCAGTACTTC.

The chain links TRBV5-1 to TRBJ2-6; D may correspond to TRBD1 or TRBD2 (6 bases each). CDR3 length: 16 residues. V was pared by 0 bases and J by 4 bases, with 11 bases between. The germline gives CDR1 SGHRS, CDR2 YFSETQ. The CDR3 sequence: CASSLEGGGGANVLTF. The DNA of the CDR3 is TGCGCCAGCAGCTTGGAGGGGGGCGGAGGGGCCAACGTCCTGACTTTC.

The chain's CDR3 is CASSNEYSSYNEQFF. CDR3 nucleotide sequence: TGTGCCAGCAGCAACGAATACAGCTCCTACAATGAGCAGTTCTTC. The J gene is TRBJ2-1, the V gene TRBV7-9; no clear D gene. Trimming removed 5 bases at V and 0 bases at J, with 11 bases between. This CDR3 has 15 amino acids. CDR1 is SEHNR, CDR2 FQNEAQ, per germline (reference sequence).

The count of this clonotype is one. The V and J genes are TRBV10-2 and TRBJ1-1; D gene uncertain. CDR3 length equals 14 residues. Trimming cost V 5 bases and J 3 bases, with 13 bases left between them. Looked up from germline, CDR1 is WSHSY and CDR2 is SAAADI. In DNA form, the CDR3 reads TGCGCCAGCAGTTTTCCGGGGAGGCACACTGAAGCTTTCTTT. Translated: CASSFPGRHTEAFF.

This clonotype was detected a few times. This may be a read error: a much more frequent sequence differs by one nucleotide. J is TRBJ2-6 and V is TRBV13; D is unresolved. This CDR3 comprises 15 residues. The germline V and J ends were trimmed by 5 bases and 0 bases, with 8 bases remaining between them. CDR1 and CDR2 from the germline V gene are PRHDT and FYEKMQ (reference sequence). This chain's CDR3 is CASSTRSSGANVLTF. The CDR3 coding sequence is TGTGCCAGCAGCACCAGAAGCTCTGGGGCCAACGTCCTGACTTTC.

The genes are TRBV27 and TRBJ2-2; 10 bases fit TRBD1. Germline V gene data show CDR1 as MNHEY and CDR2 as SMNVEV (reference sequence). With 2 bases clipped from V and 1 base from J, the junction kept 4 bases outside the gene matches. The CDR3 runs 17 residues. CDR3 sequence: CASSLPRTGGNTGELFF. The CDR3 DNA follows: TGTGCCAGCAGTTTACCCCGGACAGGGGGGAACACCGGGGAGCTGTTTTTT.

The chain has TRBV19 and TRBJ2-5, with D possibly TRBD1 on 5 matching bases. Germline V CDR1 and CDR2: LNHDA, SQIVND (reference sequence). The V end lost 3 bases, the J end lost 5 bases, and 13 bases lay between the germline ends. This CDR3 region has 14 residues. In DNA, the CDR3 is TGTGCCAGTAGTATGGGGCAGGGAAAGGAGACCCAGTACTTC. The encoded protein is CASSMGQGKETQYF.

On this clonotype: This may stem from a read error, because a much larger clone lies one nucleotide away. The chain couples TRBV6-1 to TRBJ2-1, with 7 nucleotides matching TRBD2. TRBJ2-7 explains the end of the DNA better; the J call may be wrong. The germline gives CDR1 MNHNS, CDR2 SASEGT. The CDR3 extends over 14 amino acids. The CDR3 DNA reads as TGTGCCAGCAATCCCGGGACTACCGTCAATGAGCAGTACTTC. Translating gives CASNPGTTVNEQYF.

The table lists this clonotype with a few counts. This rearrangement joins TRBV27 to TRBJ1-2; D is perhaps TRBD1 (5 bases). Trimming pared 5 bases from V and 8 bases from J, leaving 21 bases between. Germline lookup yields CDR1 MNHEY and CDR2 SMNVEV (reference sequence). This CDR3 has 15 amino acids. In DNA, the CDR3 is TGTGCCAGCAGTCCGCAGGGACGGGGAAAACGAGGCTACACCTTC. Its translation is CASSPQGRGKRGYTF.

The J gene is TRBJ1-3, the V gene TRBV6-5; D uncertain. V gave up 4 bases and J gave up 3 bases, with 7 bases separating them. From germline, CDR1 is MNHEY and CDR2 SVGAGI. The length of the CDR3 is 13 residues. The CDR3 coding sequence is TGTGCCAGCAGTTCGGCAGATGGAAACACCATATATTTT. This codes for CASSSADGNTIYF.

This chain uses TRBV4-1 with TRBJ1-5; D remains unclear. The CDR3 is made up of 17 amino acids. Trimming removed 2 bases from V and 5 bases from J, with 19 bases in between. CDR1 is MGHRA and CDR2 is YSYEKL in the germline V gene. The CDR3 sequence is CASSQLVVRAEDQPQHF. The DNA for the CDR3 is TGCGCCAGCAGCCAATTGGTTGTCCGGGCAGAGGATCAGCCCCAGCATTTT.

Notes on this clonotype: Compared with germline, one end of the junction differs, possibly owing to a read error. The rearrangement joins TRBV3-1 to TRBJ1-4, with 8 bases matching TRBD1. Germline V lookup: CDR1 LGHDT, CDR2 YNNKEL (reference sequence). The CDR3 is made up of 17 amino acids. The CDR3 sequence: CASGQEGAGGLNEKLFF. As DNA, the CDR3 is TGTGCCAGCGGCCAAGAGGGGGCAGGGGGCCTTAATGAAAAACTGTTTTTT.

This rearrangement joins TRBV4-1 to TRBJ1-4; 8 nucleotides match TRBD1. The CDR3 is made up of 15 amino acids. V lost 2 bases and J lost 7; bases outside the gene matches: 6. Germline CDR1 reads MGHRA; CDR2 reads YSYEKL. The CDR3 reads CASSQPGQGVEKLFF. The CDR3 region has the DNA TGCGCCAGCAGCCAACCTGGACAGGGTGTTGAAAAACTGTTTTTT.

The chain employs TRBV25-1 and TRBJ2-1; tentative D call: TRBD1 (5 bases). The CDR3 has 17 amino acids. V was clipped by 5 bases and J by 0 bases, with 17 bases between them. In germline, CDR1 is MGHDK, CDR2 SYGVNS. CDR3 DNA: TGTGCCAGCAGTAAGAAAGGGGTCTGGAGCTCCTACAATGAGCAGTTCTTC. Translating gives CASSKKGVWSSYNEQFF.

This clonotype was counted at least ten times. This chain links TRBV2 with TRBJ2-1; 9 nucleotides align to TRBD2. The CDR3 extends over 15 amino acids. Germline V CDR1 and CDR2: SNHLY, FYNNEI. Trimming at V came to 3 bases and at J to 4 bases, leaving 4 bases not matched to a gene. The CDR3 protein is CASSEELAGYNEQFF. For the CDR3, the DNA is TGTGCCAGCAGTGAGGAGCTAGCGGGGTACAATGAGCAGTTCTTC. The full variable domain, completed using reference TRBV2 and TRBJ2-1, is EPEVTQTPSHQVTQMGQEVILRCVPISNHLYFYWYRQILGQKVEFLVSFYNNEISEKSEIFDDQFSVERPDGSNFTLKIRSTKLEDSAMYFCASSEELAGYNEQFFGPGTRLTVL.

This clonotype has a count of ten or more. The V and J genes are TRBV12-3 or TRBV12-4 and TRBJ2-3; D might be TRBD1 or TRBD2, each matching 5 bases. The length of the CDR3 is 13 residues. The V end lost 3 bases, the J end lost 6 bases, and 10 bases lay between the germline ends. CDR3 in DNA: TGTGCCAGCAGTTTCATCCGGGACGATACGCAGTATTTT. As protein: CASSFIRDDTQYF.

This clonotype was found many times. CDR3 bases: TGTGCCACCCTAGGTGGAGGCACTGAAGCTTTCTTT. As protein: CATLGGGTEAFF. The chain links TRBV3-1 to TRBJ1-1; D not certain. From germline, CDR1 is LGHDT and CDR2 YNNKEL (reference sequence). The CDR3 has 12 amino acids. Trimming stripped 10 bases from V and 4 bases from J, with 13 bases between.

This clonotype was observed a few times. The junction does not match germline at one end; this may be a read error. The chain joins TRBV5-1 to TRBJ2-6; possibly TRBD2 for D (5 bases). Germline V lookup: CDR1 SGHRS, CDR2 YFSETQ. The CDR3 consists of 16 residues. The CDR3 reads CATSELGAAGANVLTF. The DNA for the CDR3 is TGCGCCACCAGCGAGTTGGGAGCGGCTGGGGCCAACGTCCTGACTTTC.

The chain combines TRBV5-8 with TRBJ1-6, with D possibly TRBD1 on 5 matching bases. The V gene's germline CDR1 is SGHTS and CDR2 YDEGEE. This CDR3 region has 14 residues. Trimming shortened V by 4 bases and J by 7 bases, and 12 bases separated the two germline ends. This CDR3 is CASSHLGENSPLHF. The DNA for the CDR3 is TGTGCCAGCAGCCACTTGGGGGAGAATTCACCCCTCCACTTT.

The CDR3 spells CASSVKGSGNQPQHF. The CDR3 DNA follows: TGTGCCAGCAGTGTAAAGGGGTCGGGCAATCAGCCCCAGCATTTT. The chain joins TRBV2 to TRBJ1-5; a possible D gene is TRBD1 (5 bases). The CDR3 is made up of 15 amino acids. CDR1 is SNHLY and CDR2 is FYNNEI in the germline V gene. V lost 4 bases to trimming and J lost 2 bases, with 12 bases between them.

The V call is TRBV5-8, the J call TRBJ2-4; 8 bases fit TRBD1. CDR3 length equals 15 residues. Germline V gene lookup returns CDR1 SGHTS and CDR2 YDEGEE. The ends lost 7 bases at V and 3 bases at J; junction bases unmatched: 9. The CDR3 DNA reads TGTGCCAGCGAACGAGGACAGGGCGGCAAAAACATTCAGTACTTC. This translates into CASERGQGGKNIQYF.

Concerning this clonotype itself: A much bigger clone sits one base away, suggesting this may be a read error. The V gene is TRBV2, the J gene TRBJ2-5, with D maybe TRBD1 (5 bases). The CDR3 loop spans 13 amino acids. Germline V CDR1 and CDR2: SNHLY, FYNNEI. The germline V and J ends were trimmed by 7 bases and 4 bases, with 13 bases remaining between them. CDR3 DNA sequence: TGTGCCAGCAATGGACACTCTGCAGAGACCCAGTACTTC. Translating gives CASNGHSAETQYF.

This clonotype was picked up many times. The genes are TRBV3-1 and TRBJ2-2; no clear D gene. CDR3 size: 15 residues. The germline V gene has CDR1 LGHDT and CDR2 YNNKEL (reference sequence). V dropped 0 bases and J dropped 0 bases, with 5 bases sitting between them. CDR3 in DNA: TGTGCCAGCAGCCAAGATGCCACGAACACCGGGGAGCTGTTTTTT. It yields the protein CASSQDATNTGELFF.